Listed below are T cell receptor beta chains from one sample, sequenced in a study of T cells in Graves' hyperthyroidism and ophthalmopathy. TCRdb reprocessed the multiplex PCR reads with MiXCR, giving one entry per CDR3 protein. This table has 660,000 or so distinct CDR3 sequences, nearly 45% appearing once. Sequencing was carried out using peripheral blood or thyroid tissue (not recorded which). The receptors here all came from an adult man with Graves' disease, either hyperthyroidism or ophthalmopathy (not recorded which). Both conserved end residues are part of each CDR3. D genes are given only for firm matches. The size entry is marked missing in some rows and otherwise reads once, few, many or a size class.

cdr3_aa	cdr3_nt	d_call	v_call	j_call	clone_size
CASTPSGRVEQYF	TGCGCCAGCACCCCCTCTGGGAGAGTCGAGCAGTACTTC	NA	TRBV10-2	TRBJ2-7	few
CATSPGLYRANAIYF	TGTGCCACCAGTCCCGGCCTTTACAGGGCTAACGCCATATATTTT	NA	TRBV13	TRBJ1-3	NA
CSVVRGTGNTIYF	TGCAGCGTTGTGAGAGGGACAGGGAACACCATATATTTT	TRBD1	TRBV29-1	TRBJ1-3	NA
CASSQGGGQGNQPQHF	TGTGCCAGCAGCCAAGGGGGGGGACAGGGTAATCAGCCCCAGCATTTT	TRBD1	TRBV11-2	TRBJ1-5	NA
CSKFVGSRGNDGYTF	TGCAGCAAATTCGTCGGGAGCAGGGGTAACGATGGCTACACCTTC	NA	TRBV29-1	TRBJ1-2	NA
CSARTGMAATNEKLFF	TGCAGTGCTAGAACTGGGATGGCCGCAACTAATGAAAAACTGTTTTTT	NA	TRBV20-1	TRBJ1-4	NA
CANRLIGRETQYF	TGCGCCAACAGACTTATAGGCCGAGAGACCCAGTACTTC	NA	TRBV5-1	TRBJ2-5	NA
CSAGGLAYEQYF	TGCAGTGCTGGCGGGCTTGCCTACGAGCAGTACTTC	NA	TRBV20-1	TRBJ2-7	many
CSSRQGQDTEAFF	TGCAGCTCCCGACAGGGGCAGGACACTGAAGCTTTCTTT	TRBD1	TRBV29-1	TRBJ1-1	many
CASSLEVGHRSSYEQYF	TGTGCCAGCAGCTTAGAGGTGGGACATCGGAGCTCCTACGAGCAGTACTTC	NA	TRBV7-8	TRBJ2-7	few
CAISGDRDNQPQHF	TGTGCCATCAGTGGGGACAGGGACAATCAGCCCCAGCATTTT	TRBD1	TRBV10-3	TRBJ1-5	NA
CASSLVLLSDQPQHF	TGTGCCAGCAGCTTAGTTCTGCTAAGCGATCAGCCCCAGCATTTT	NA	TRBV11-2	TRBJ1-5	NA
CSVETGAGANVLTF	TGCAGCGTTGAAACTGGGGCTGGGGCCAACGTCCTGACTTTC	NA	TRBV29-1	TRBJ2-6	NA
CASSLDSSILYNSPLHF	TGTGCCAGCAGCTTGGACAGTTCGATCCTATATAATTCACCCCTCCACTTT	NA	TRBV9	TRBJ1-6	NA
CASSHSGQGGEAFF	TGTGCCAGCAGCCATTCTGGACAGGGAGGTGAAGCTTTCTTT	TRBD1	TRBV14	TRBJ1-1	NA
CASIVPDRSYEQYF	TGTGCCAGCATTGTACCCGACAGGTCCTACGAGCAGTACTTC	NA	TRBV6-5	TRBJ2-7	few
CASSIEGYTEAFF	TGTGCCAGTAGTATAGAGGGATACACTGAAGCTTTCTTT	NA	TRBV19	TRBJ1-1	NA
CAVRAARVGKLFF	TGTGCCGTCAGGGCCGCCAGGGTCGGAAAACTGTTTTTT	NA	TRBV10-3	TRBJ1-4	NA
CASSVGHGETQYF	TGTGCCAGCAGTGTGGGACACGGGGAGACCCAGTACTTC	NA	TRBV12-3/TRBV12-4	TRBJ2-5	NA
CASSVAAARGPQHF	TGTGCCAGCAGCGTAGCTGCAGCGCGAGGGCCCCAGCATTTT	NA	TRBV9	TRBJ1-5	NA
CASSQVLTF	TGTGCCAGCAGCCAGGTCCTGACTTTC	NA	TRBV11-1	TRBJ2-6	NA
CASRTTGPFSGYTF	TGTGCCAGCAGGACCACGGGCCCATTCTCTGGCTACACCTTC	NA	TRBV6-5	TRBJ1-2	few
CSLNRGHGEETQYF	TGCAGCCTCAATAGGGGCCATGGTGAAGAGACCCAGTACTTC	NA	TRBV20-1	TRBJ2-5	few
CASSPRWTSGTYEQYF	TGTGCCAGCAGTCCCAGGTGGACTAGCGGGACCTACGAGCAGTACTTC	TRBD2	TRBV7-9	TRBJ2-7	NA
CSVGPHGFYGYTF	TGCAGCGTTGGGCCCCATGGGTTTTATGGCTACACCTTC	NA	TRBV29-1	TRBJ1-2	many
CSARPGQGTKEQYF	TGCAGTGCTAGACCGGGACAGGGGACTAAGGAGCAGTACTTC	TRBD1	TRBV20-1	TRBJ2-7	few
CASSAGRRSADSYEQYF	TGTGCCAGCTCAGCGGGGCGTAGGTCGGCCGATTCCTACGAGCAGTACTTC	TRBD2	TRBV7-2	TRBJ2-7	once
CASSLAPNTGELFF	TGTGCCAGCAGCTTAGCGCCAAACACCGGGGAGCTGTTTTTT	NA	TRBV7-2	TRBJ2-2	many
CSARIRVGEQYF	TGCAGTGCTAGGATTCGAGTAGGCGAGCAGTACTTC	NA	TRBV20-1	TRBJ2-7	NA
CASSPPGQANTEAFF	TGCGCCAGCAGCCCTCCCGGACAAGCGAACACTGAAGCTTTCTTT	NA	TRBV5-1	TRBJ1-1	NA
CATSEETGVYGYTF	TGTGCCACCAGTGAAGAGACAGGGGTGTATGGCTACACCTTC	TRBD1	TRBV24-1	TRBJ1-2	many
CASRSGLNTEAFF	TGTGCCAGCAGATCAGGGTTGAACACTGAAGCTTTCTTT	NA	TRBV7-9	TRBJ1-1	many
CASSFRDTTGELFF	TGTGCCAGCAGCTTCCGGGATACCACCGGGGAGCTGTTTTTT	NA	TRBV7-9	TRBJ2-2	NA
CATSETGEGSEKLFF	TGTGCCACCAGCGAGACAGGGGAGGGGAGTGAAAAACTGTTTTTT	TRBD1	TRBV15	TRBJ1-4	NA
CASSALVRNSYEQYF	TGTGCCAGCAGCGCACTGGTGAGGAACAGCTACGAGCAGTACTTC	NA	TRBV5-6	TRBJ2-7	NA
CASSLDGVAEAFF	TGTGCCAGCAGCTTAGATGGAGTGGCTGAAGCTTTCTTT	NA	TRBV7-2	TRBJ1-1	NA
CATSDSTRTGANQPQHF	TGTGCCACCAGTGATTCAACACGGACAGGAGCCAATCAGCCCCAGCATTTT	TRBD1	TRBV24-1	TRBJ1-5	many
CASSSRQGGDPTNEKLFF	TGTGCCAGCAGCTCCCGACAGGGTGGGGACCCAACTAATGAAAAACTGTTTTTT	TRBD1	TRBV7-9	TRBJ1-4	NA
CSAGDRGNQPQHF	TGCAGTGCTGGCGACAGGGGCAACCAGCCCCAGCATTTT	TRBD1	TRBV20-1	TRBJ1-5	few
CASSYRQGAGEAFF	TGTGCCAGCAGTTACCGACAGGGGGCCGGTGAAGCTTTCTTT	TRBD1	TRBV2	TRBJ1-1	NA
CASSVEARQLNSGNTIYF	TGTGCCAGCAGCGTAGAGGCTCGACAGCTAAACTCTGGAAACACCATATATTTT	NA	TRBV9	TRBJ1-3	few
CASRGTGVEQYF	TGTGCCAGCAGGGGGACAGGCGTCGAGCAGTACTTC	TRBD1	TRBV9	TRBJ2-7	many
CASSLTIGRSEAFF	TGCGCCAGCAGCTTAACCATCGGACGAAGTGAAGCTTTCTTT	NA	TRBV5-1	TRBJ1-1	NA
CASARGENYGYTF	TGTGCCAGCGCCCGGGGGGAGAACTATGGCTACACCTTC	NA	TRBV28	TRBJ1-2	NA